Here is one T cell receptor beta chain with its context. Its target is unknown. Looked up from germline, CDR1 is MNHNS and CDR2 is SASEGT. The CDR3 has 15 residues. V lost 7 bases and J lost 4, with 20 bases in between. Each replicate PCR on the sorted subsets used 200 ng DNA (approximately 33,000 T cell genomes). In the original workflow: In the immunoSEQ data, sequences were junction-only and lacked quality scores, so filtering differed. Method: immunoSEQ multiplex PCR; TCRdb's copy keeps in-frame clones and lacks some. V and J calls and clone size are as listed in that table; D and trimming were resolved from the DNA. The sample holds roughly 300,000 clones, about 73% seen once. Donors included only healthy HIV-negative adults lacking recent acute infections or vaccinations. The source of the sample is a study of shared clonotypes between healthy human individuals. Study-wide results and caveats: Four donors had around 5.5% of their naive CD4 clonotypes in common.

J is TRBJ2-7 and V is TRBV6-1; possibly TRBD2 for D (6 bases). This sequence was found in a man under 40 in good health. The sequenced sample was memory CD4+ T cells sorted from blood. Subset: CD45RA-negative fraction. The CDR3 sequence: CASMGLKGLYYEQYF. In DNA form, the CDR3 reads TGTGCCAGCATGGGGTTAAAGGGACTGTATTACGAGCAGTACTTC.